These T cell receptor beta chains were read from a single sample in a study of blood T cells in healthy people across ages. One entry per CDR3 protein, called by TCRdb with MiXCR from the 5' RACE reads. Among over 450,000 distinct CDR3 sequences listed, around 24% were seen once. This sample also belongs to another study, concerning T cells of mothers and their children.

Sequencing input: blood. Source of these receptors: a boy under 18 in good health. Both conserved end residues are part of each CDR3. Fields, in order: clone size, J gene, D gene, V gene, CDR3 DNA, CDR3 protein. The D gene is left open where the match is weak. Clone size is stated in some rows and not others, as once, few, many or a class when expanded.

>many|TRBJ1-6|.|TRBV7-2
TGTGCCAGCAGCTTAGACCACAATTCACCCCTCCACTTT
CASSLDHNSPLHF
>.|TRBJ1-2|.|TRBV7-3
TGTGCCAGCAGCCCCCCATGGAGGAGGGAATACGACTCCAACTATGGCTACACCTTC
CASSPPWRREYDSNYGYTF
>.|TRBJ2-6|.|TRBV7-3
TGTGCCAGCAGCCCGAGGGACTGGTCCTCCTCTGGGGCCAACGTCCTGACTTTC
CASSPRDWSSSGANVLTF
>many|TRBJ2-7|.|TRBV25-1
TGTGCCAGCAGTGAATATCAAGGGGGGCAGATCTACGAGCAGTACTTC
CASSEYQGGQIYEQYF
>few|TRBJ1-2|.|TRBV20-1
TGCAGTGCTAATAACCCGGCAGGCGTGTATGGCTACACCTTC
CSANNPAGVYGYTF
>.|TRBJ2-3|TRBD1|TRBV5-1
TGCGCCAGCAGCCCTCCACAGGGGGTCGACACAGATACGCAGTATTTT
CASSPPQGVDTDTQYF
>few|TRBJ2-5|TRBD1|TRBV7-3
TGTACCAGCAGCACCCGGACAGGCGTTCAAGAGACCCAGTACTTC
CTSSTRTGVQETQYF
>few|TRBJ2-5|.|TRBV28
TGTGCCAGCAGTTTAGCATTGATGGCTAGAGGGGAGACCCAGTACTTC
CASSLALMARGETQYF
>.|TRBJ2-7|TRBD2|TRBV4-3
TGCGCCAGCAGCCGAGGACTAGCGCTCTACGAGCAGTACTTC
CASSRGLALYEQYF
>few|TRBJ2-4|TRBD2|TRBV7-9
TGTGCCAGCAGCTTCGGGGGGGCGGAGATTCAGTACTTC
CASSFGGAEIQYF
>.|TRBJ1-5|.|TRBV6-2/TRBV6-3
TGTGCCAGCAGTTATGGGCAGTACCAGCCCCAGCATTTT
CASSYGQYQPQHF
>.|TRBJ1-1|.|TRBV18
TGTGCCAGCTCACGGGACCTGGGGACTGAAGCTTTCTTT
CASSRDLGTEAFF
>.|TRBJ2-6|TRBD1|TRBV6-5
TGTGCCAGCAGCCGCGACAGGGCAACCAACGTCCTGACTTTC
CASSRDRATNVLTF
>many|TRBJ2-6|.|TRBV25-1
TGCGCCAGCAGCCCCGACTCTGGGGCCAACGTCCTGACTTTC
CASSPDSGANVLTF
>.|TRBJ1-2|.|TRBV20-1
TGCAGTGATCCCCTCCGGGAGACAAAGTACTATGGCTACACCTTC
CSDPLRETKYYGYTF
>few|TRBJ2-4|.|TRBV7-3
TGTGCCAGCAGCTTAACCGCAGGGTCCTATGGAAACATTCAGTACTTC
CASSLTAGSYGNIQYF
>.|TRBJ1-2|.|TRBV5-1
TGCGCCAGCAGCTTGGACAGAAATGGCTACCCCTTC
CASSLDRNGYPF
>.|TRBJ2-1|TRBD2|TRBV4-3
TGCGCCAACAGCCAAGGCGGGGGGGCCCTAGGGGAGCAGTTCTTC
CANSQGGGALGEQFF
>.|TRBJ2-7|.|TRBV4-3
TGCGCCAGCAGCCAAGTGAACGGGGCGGAGCAGTACTTC
CASSQVNGAEQYF
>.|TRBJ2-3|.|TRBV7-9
TGTGCCAGCAGCACCTTGACAAAGTTTAGCATCGAGAAGTATTTT
CASSTLTKFSIEKYF
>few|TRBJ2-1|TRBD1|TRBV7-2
TGTGCCAGCAGCCTCGGGACAGGGTCAATCAATGAGCAGTTCTTC
CASSLGTGSINEQFF
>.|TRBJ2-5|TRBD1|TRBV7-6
TGTGCCAGCAGCTTAGGAAGAACTCCGGGACAGCAAGAGACCCAGTACTTC
CASSLGRTPGQQETQYF
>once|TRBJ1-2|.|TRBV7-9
TGTGCCAGCAGCTATGACACAGCCTATGGCTACACCTTC
CASSYDTAYGYTF
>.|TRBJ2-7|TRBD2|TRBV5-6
TGTGCCAGCAGCTTGTTTAGCGGGAGGGTATGGTCCTACGAGCAGTACTTC
CASSLFSGRVWSYEQYF
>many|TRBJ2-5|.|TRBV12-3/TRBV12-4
TGTGCCAGCAGTTTGGCAGGGGCGGAGACCCAGTACTTC
CASSLAGAETQYF
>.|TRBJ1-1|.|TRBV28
TGTGCCAGCAGTTCTTTGACTCCCGACAGGAACACTGAAGCTTTCTTT
CASSSLTPDRNTEAFF
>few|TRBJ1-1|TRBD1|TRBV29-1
TGCAGCGTCCGAACAGGGGGCACTGAAGCTTTCTTT
CSVRTGGTEAFF